The text below deals with one T cell receptor beta chain. No antigen is known for it. It has no much larger one-base neighbor in the sample; base qualities were not kept. The data stem from a study of blood T cell repertoires in COVID-19 (dated by TCRdb to the early 2020s). About the study as a whole: The collaborator samples originated in the United States, Italy and Spain and spanned the acute and convalescent phases of COVID-19. The material from the prospective study consisted of cDNA or gDNA derived from T cells, B-cell-depleted T cells, or PBMCs. Subjects who had been exposed to COVID-19, were actively infected with it, or had recovered from it provided the deeply sampled blood TCRbeta repertoires that made up the dataset. The repertoires were made available in a free public database intended to serve as a resource for research on the immune response to SARS-CoV-2. The samples were drawn from two sources: the first 160 participants of the ongoing ImmuneRACE study, and fewer than 1,500 subjects contributed by 6 global collaborators. The sample metadata nearly always contained a de-identified subject ID, COVID-19 status, age in years and sex. HLA class I and class II types, where available, came from metadata supplied by the sample provider rather than from assay-based typing. The research as a whole found: How much clinical and demographic metadata was included differed by source and by participant, and the metadata was provided uncurated.

Collaborating institutions collected whole blood in K2EDTA tubes following their own protocols. For TCRbeta analysis, collaborator samples were shipped as frozen whole blood, as isolated PBMCs, or as DNA extracted from either sample type. The CDR3 goes from the cysteine to the phenylalanine over 19 residues. Left in the record is the CDR3 DNA by itself, 57 bases read in frame from the first base. Here V drops 3 bases and J drops 0 bases, and the junction holds 19 bases not matched to any gene. For CDR1 and CDR2, the germline V gene (reference sequence) lists DFQATT and SNEGSKA. The immunoSEQ Assay, a bias-controlled multiplex PCR, was used to amplify TCRbeta CDR3 regions from genomic DNA. The source study handled its data this way. Nucleated cell counts per sample were estimated from amplification of reference gene primers within the assay. Sequence reads were collapsed and filtered to measure the absolute abundance of every unique TCRbeta CDR3 rearrangement. For each sample, productive Simpson clonality was calculated as the square root of Simpson's diversity index over productive rearrangements. TCRdb carries this immuneACCESS record with in-frame sequences only. Its versions omit some clonotypes, under half of them owing to an unresolved V gene in the studies checked, with the rest unexplained. D and trimming come from the DNA, and the V and J calls and clone size come from that table. In this sample the table shows about 23,000 clones, 65% to 90% of which occur a single time. More than 40% of the sample is held by the ten biggest clonotypes.

The clonotype was recovered from a man aged 70-80 years with acute or convalescent COVID-19. Input material: peripheral blood. Recombination joined TRBV20-1 with TRBJ2-7; 8 middle bases align to TRBD2. The nucleotides are TGCAGTGCTAGTCCCCCCGTCGGGGGGGGCGGGACGAGCTCCTACGAGCAGTACTTC. Protein translation: CSASPPVGGGGTSSYEQYF.